These 21 T cell receptor beta chains share one sample of origin, sequenced in a study of cytomegalovirus exposure and HLA in healthy donors. PCR primers comprised 60 Vbeta and 13 Jbeta primers. The repertoire was sequenced with immunoSEQ multiplex PCR; TCRdb's copy has only in-frame clones and lacks some. Counted here are some 150,000 clones, 75% to 90% occurring once; the ten biggest clones make up about 8.6%. The sequenced material came from PBMCs. The origin of the receptors is a woman in her fifties or sixties in good health and CMV-seropositive.

The sample holds one count of this clone. This sequence joins TRBV30 and TRBJ2-5; 9 nucleotides align to TRBD2. Per germline, CDR1 GTSNPN and CDR2 SVGIG (reference sequence). The V gene end was trimmed by 3 bases and the J gene end by 9 bases; junction bases not matched to a gene: 14. The CDR3 runs to 15 residues. The CDR3 sequence: CAWSLNLAGWVAQYF. The DNA for the CDR3 is TGTGCCTGGAGCCTCAATCTAGCGGGGTGGGTGGCCCAGTACTTC.

The chain carries TRBV7-2 and TRBJ2-7; a possible D gene is TRBD1 (5 bases). V lost 7 bases and J 5 bases, leaving 15 bases between the germline ends. The germline gives CDR1 SGHTA, CDR2 FQGNSA. This CDR3 region has 13 residues. CDR3 sequence: CASTKNRGNEQYF. Written as DNA, the CDR3 is TGTGCCAGCACCAAGAATAGGGGTAACGAGCAGTACTTC.

This clone was counted only a few times. CDR3 DNA: TGTGCCAGCAGTTATCGACAGGGTTTAGGTGAGCAGTTCTTC. Translation gives CASSYRQGLGEQFF. J is TRBJ2-1 and V is TRBV6-5, with 7 bases aligning to TRBD1. The CDR3 covers 14 residues. Trimming cost V 3 bases and J 9 bases; bases outside gene matches: 8. Per germline, CDR1 MNHEY and CDR2 SVGAGI.

The V call is TRBV10-2, the J call TRBJ2-2, with TRBD1 as a possible D gene (5 bases). Trimming took off 3 bases at V and 4 bases at J, with 15 bases between the two ends. Germline V gives CDR1 WSHSY, CDR2 SAAADI. The CDR3 is 16 amino acids. DNA for the CDR3: TGCGCCAGCAGTGAACAAAGCAGGGTGGGCACCGGGGAGCTGTTTTTT. The encoded protein is CASSEQSRVGTGELFF.

The sample holds one count of this clone. The chain links TRBV20-1 to TRBJ2-1; D is ambiguous. The germline V gene encodes CDR1 DFQATT and CDR2 SNEGSKA (reference sequence). V shed 7 bases and J shed 7 bases, with 11 bases lying between them. The CDR3 runs 11 residues. CDR3 residues: CSVYRRNEQFF. CDR3 coding DNA: TGCAGTGTCTATCGCAGGAATGAGCAGTTCTTC.

The chain joins TRBV9 to TRBJ2-5; perhaps TRBD1 as D (6 bases). CDR1 is SGDLS, CDR2 YYNGEE, per germline. With 4 bases removed from V and 4 bases from J, the gap between germline ends came to 14 bases. The CDR3 spans 14 residues. CDR3 loop: CASSFTGNRETQYF. CDR3 in DNA: TGTGCCAGCAGCTTTACAGGGAATCGAGAGACCCAGTACTTC.

The chain recombines TRBV27 with TRBJ2-3, with D maybe TRBD2 (5 bases). CDR3 length: 16 residues. The germline V gene encodes CDR1 MNHEY and CDR2 SMNVEV (reference sequence). The V and J ends lost 5 bases and 2 bases respectively, with 17 bases between them. The CDR3 region is CASSPLGRADTDTQYF. The CDR3 DNA follows: TGTGCCAGCAGTCCCCTAGGGCGGGCTGACACAGATACGCAGTATTTT.

In this sample, this clone turned up a few times. The CDR3: CASRKQGNTEAFF. CDR3 in DNA: TGTGCCAGCAGGAAACAGGGGAACACTGAAGCTTTCTTT. The rearrangement links TRBV6-6 to TRBJ1-1; tentatively, D is TRBD1 (6 bases). Germline V lookup: CDR1 MNHNY, CDR2 SVGAGI (reference sequence). This CDR3 contains 13 residues. V gave up 6 bases and J gave up 1 base, with 9 bases separating them.

This sequence joins TRBV19 and TRBJ1-1; no reliable D call. The germline V gene has CDR1 LNHDA and CDR2 SQIVND (reference sequence). The CDR3 has 18 amino acids. V shed 0 bases and J shed 1 base, with 18 bases lying between them. The DNA for the CDR3 is TGTGCCAGTAGTATAGATCTGAGGAGGGCCTCCGGGAACACTGAAGCTTTCTTT. This codes for CASSIDLRRASGNTEAFF.

The rearrangement joins TRBV18 to TRBJ2-7, with a possible D match to TRBD1 (6 bases). V was clipped by 2 bases and J by 3 bases, with 11 bases between them. CDR3 length equals 14 residues. Germline loops: CDR1 KGHSH, CDR2 LQKENI. CDR3 residues: CASSPAVGGYEQYF. Written as DNA, the CDR3 is TGTGCCAGCTCACCAGCTGTAGGGGGCTACGAGCAGTACTTC.

This chain joins TRBV28 and TRBJ2-2; D call uncertain. CDR1 MDHEN and CDR2 SYDVKM come from the germline V gene. The CDR3 spans 14 residues. V was pared by 1 base and J by 3 bases, with 6 bases between. CDR3 in DNA: TGTGCCAGCAGTTTATCGGGTTACACCGGGGAGCTGTTTTTT. This encodes CASSLSGYTGELFF.

This chain's CDR3 is CASSIILRRTSGGRTGELFF. CDR3 DNA: TGTGCCAGTAGTATAATACTAAGACGGACTAGCGGGGGGCGTACCGGGGAGCTGTTTTTT. The chain links TRBV19 to TRBJ2-2, with 14 bases matching TRBD2. Germline CDR1 and CDR2: LNHDA and SQIVND (reference sequence). V gave up 2 bases and J gave up 5 bases; unmatched junction bases: 13. CDR3 size: 20 residues.

This clone appeared a few times. The chain couples TRBV7-9 to TRBJ1-5, with unresolved D. Germline V gene lookup returns CDR1 SEHNR and CDR2 FQNEAQ (reference sequence). This CDR3 contains 12 residues. V was shortened by 5 bases and J by 6 bases, with 8 bases between the two germline ends. The CDR3 DNA follows: TGTGCCAGCAGCCCCAATAGTCAGCCCCAGCATTTT. It codes for CASSPNSQPQHF.

The chain recombines TRBV30 with TRBJ1-1; 8 bases are a match to TRBD1. Losses at the gene ends were 3 bases for V and 4 bases for J; bases not matched to a gene: 10. The CDR3 runs 15 residues. Per germline, CDR1 GTSNPN and CDR2 SVGIG (reference sequence). This CDR3 is CAWSSDRGSVTEAFF. The CDR3 bases are TGTGCCTGGAGCTCCGACAGGGGAAGCGTCACTGAAGCTTTCTTT.

V and J are TRBV7-2 and TRBJ2-1, with D maybe TRBD1 (6 bases). The germline gives CDR1 SGHTA, CDR2 FQGNSA. The CDR3 extends over 14 amino acids. V shed 7 bases and J shed 2 bases, with 12 bases lying between them. This CDR3 is CASTGAPPYNEQFF. DNA for the CDR3: TGTGCCAGCACAGGGGCCCCGCCCTACAATGAGCAGTTCTTC.

This chain connects TRBV15 to TRBJ2-7; 8 bases line up with TRBD2. Losses at the gene ends were 0 bases for V and 4 bases for J; bases not matched to a gene: 5. The CDR3 spans 15 residues. The V gene's germline CDR1 is LNHNV and CDR2 YYDKDF (reference sequence). CDR3 bases: TGTGCCACCAGCAGAGATGCGGGGGGCGGGTACGAGCAGTACTTC. This translates into CATSRDAGGGYEQYF.

The rearrangement joins TRBV7-2 to TRBJ2-5, with 14 bases fitting TRBD2. The V segment lost 3 bases and the J segment 5 bases; nucleotides outside the gene matches: 8. The CDR3 is made up of 17 amino acids. CDR1 is SGHTA, CDR2 FQGNSA, per germline. The chain's CDR3 is CASSFTGTSGGGETQYF. The CDR3 nucleotides are TGTGCCAGCAGCTTCACCGGGACTAGCGGGGGTGGGGAGACCCAGTACTTC.

CDR3 amino acids: CASSPVAIPTDTYEQYF. The CDR3, as DNA: TGTGCCAGCTCACCGGTGGCGATTCCGACCGACACCTACGAGCAGTACTTC. V gene TRBV18 combines with J gene TRBJ2-7; no reliable D call. Germline CDR1 and CDR2: KGHSH and LQKENI. This CDR3 spans 17 amino acids. Trimming stripped 3 bases from V and 2 bases from J, with 20 bases between.

This sequence joins TRBV13 and TRBJ1-1; weak D call: TRBD1 (6 bases). This CDR3 comprises 15 residues. V lost 4 bases, J lost 0 bases, and 12 bases lay in between. The germline V gene encodes CDR1 PRHDT and CDR2 FYEKMQ (reference sequence). CDR3 residues: CASSSPRGMNTEAFF. The CDR3 region has the DNA TGTGCCAGCAGCTCCCCCAGGGGCATGAACACTGAAGCTTTCTTT.

The J gene is TRBJ2-7, the V gene TRBV11-2; 7 nucleotides agree with TRBD2. V shed 1 base, J shed 1 base, and the junction held 13 bases outside the gene matches. This CDR3 contains 18 residues. Looked up from germline, CDR1 is SGHAT and CDR2 is FQNNGV. CDR3 amino acids: CASSLAPHRPSGSYEQYF. In DNA form, the CDR3 reads TGTGCCAGCAGCTTAGCCCCCCATCGGCCTAGCGGATCCTACGAGCAGTACTTC.

This chain uses TRBV30 with TRBJ1-6; D gene unclear. This CDR3 region has 13 residues. Germline V gene sequence: CDR1 GTSNPN, CDR2 SVGIG (reference sequence). Trimming removed 0 bases at V and 9 bases at J, with 9 bases between. The CDR3 loop reads CAWSVFSSSPLHF. CDR3 bases: TGTGCCTGGAGTGTTTTCTCTAGTTCACCCCTCCACTTT.